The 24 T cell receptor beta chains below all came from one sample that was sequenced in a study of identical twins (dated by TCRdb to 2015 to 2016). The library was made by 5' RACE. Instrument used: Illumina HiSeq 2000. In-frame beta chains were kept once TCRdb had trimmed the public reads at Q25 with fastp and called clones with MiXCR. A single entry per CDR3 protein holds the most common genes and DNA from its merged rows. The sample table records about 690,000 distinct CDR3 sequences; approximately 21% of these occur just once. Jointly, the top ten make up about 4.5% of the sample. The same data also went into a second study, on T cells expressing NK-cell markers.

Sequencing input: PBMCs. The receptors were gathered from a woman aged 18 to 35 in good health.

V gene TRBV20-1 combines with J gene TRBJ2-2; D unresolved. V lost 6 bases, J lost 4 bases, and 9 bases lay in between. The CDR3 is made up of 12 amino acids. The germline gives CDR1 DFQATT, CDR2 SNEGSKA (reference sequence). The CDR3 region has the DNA TGCAGTGCCTTAGTCTTCACCGGGGAGCTGTTTTTT. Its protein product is CSALVFTGELFF.

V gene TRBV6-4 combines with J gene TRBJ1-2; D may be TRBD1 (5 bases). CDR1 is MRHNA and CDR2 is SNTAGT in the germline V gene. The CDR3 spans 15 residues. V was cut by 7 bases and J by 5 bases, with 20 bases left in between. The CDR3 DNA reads TGTGCCAGCATTCACCAAGGGGCCCAGCGATATGGCTACACCTTC. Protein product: CASIHQGAQRYGYTF.

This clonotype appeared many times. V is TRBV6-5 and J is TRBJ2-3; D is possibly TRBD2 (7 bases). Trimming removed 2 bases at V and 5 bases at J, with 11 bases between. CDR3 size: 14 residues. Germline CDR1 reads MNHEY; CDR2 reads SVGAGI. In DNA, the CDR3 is TGTGCCAGCAGTTACGGGGGGGCCGGAGATACGCAGTATTTT. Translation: CASSYGGAGDTQYF.

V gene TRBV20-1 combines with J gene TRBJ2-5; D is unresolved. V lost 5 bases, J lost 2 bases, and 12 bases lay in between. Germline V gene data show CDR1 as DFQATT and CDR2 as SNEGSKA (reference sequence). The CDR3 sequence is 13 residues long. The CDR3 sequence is CSADQDRQETQYF. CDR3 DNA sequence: TGCAGTGCTGACCAGGATAGGCAAGAGACCCAGTACTTC.

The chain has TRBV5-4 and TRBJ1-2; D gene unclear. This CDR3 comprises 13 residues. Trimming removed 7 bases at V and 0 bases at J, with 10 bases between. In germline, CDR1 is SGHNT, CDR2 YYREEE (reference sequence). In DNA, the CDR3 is TGTGCCAGCCGGTTAGGCCCTAACTATGGCTACACCTTC. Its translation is CASRLGPNYGYTF.

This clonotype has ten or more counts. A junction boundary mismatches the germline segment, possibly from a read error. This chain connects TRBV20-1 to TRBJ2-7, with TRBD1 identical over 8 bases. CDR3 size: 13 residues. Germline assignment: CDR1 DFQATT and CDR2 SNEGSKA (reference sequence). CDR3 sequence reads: CSASQDRVHEQYF. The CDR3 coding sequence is TGCAGCGCTAGTCAGGACAGGGTCCACGAGCAGTACTTC.

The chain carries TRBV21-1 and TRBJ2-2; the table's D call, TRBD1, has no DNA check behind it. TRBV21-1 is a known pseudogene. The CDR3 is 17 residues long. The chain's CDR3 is CASSKSRRGRHTGELFF. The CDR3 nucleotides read TGTGCCAGCAGCAAGAGTCGAAGGGGGCGTCACACCGGGGAGCTGTTTTTT.

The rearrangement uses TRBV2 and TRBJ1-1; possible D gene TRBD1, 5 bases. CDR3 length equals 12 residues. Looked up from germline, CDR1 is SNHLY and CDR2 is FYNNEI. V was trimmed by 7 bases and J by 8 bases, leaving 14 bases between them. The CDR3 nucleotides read TGTGCCAGCATAACCGACAGCGAGGAAGCTTTCTTT. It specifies CASITDSEEAFF.

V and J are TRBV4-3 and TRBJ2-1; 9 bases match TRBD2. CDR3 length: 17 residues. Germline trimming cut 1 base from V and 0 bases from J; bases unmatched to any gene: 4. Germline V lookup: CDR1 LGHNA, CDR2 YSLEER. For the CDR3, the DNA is TGCGCCAGCAGCCAAGGACTAGCGGACAGCTCCTACAATGAGCAGTTCTTC. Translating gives CASSQGLADSSYNEQFF.

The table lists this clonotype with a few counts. CDR3 protein: CSALVALRGTEAFF. In DNA, the CDR3 is TGCAGTGCCCTGGTGGCGTTGCGGGGCACTGAAGCTTTCTTT. This chain joins TRBV20-1 and TRBJ1-1; the D is unclear. Trimming pared 6 bases from V and 4 bases from J, leaving 18 bases between. The length of the CDR3 is 14 residues. Germline V CDR1 and CDR2: DFQATT, SNEGSKA (reference sequence).

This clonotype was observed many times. CDR3 DNA sequence: TGCAGTGCTAGGGCCCCAACTTCACTTCCCTACGAGCAGTACTTC. Its translation: CSARAPTSLPYEQYF. This sequence joins TRBV20-1 and TRBJ2-7; D is uncertain. The V end lost 3 bases, the J end lost 2 bases, and 17 bases lay between the germline ends. Germline V gene data show CDR1 as DFQATT and CDR2 as SNEGSKA (reference sequence). This CDR3 is built from 15 residues.

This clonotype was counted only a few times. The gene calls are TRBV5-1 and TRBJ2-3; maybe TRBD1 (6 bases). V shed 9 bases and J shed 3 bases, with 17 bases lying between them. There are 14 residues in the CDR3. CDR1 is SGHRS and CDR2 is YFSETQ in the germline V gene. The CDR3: CATMTTGGTDTQYF. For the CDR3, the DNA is TGCGCCACCATGACGACAGGCGGGACAGATACGCAGTATTTT.

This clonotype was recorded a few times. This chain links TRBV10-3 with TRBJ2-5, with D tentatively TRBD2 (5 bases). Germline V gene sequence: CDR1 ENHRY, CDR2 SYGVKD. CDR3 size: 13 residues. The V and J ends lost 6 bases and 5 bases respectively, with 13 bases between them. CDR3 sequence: CAIRRAVLETQYF. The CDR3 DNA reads TGTGCCATCAGGAGAGCGGTCCTGGAGACCCAGTACTTC.

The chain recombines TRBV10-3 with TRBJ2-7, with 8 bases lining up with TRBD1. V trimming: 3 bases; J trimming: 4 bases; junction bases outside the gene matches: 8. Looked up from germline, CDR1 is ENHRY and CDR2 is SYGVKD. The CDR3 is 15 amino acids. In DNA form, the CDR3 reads TGTGCCATCAGTGACCGGCAGGGGGCTGGGTACGAGCAGTACTTC. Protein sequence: CAISDRQGAGYEQYF.

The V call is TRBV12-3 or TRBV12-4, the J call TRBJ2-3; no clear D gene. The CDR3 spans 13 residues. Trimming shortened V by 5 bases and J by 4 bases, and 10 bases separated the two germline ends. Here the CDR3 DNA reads TGTGCCAGCAGTAACAATTGGGCAGATACGCAGTATTTT. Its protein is CASSNNWADTQYF.

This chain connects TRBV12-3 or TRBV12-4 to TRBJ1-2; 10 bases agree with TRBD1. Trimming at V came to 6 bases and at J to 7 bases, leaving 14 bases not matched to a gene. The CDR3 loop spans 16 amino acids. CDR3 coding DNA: TGTGCCAGCAGCCCCACCTTGACAGGGGGCTTGAGTGGCTACACCTTC. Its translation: CASSPTLTGGLSGYTF.

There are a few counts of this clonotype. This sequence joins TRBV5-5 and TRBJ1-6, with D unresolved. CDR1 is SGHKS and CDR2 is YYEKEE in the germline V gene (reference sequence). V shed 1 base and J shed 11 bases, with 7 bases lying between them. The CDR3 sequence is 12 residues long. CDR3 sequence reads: CASSLTLAPLHF. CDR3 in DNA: TGTGCCAGCAGCTTGACGTTGGCACCCCTCCACTTT.

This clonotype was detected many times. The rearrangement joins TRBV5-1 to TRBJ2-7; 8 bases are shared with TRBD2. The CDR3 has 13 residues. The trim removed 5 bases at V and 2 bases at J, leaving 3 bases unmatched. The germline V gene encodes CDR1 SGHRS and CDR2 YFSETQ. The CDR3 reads CASRTSGAYEQYF. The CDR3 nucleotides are TGCGCCAGCAGAACTAGCGGAGCCTACGAGCAGTACTTC.

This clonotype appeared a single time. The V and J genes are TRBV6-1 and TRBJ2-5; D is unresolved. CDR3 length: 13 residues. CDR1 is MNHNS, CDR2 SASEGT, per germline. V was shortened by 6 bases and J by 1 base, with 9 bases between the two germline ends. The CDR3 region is CASRPPTQETQYF. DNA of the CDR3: TGTGCCAGCAGGCCCCCTACCCAAGAGACCCAGTACTTC.

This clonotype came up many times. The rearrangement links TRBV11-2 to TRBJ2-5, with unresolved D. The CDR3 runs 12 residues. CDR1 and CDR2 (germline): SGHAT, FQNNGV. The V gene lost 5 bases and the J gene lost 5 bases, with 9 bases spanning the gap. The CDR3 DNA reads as TGTGCCAGCAGCCCCACTCGGGAGACCCAGTACTTC. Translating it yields CASSPTRETQYF. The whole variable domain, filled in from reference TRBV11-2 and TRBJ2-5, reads EAGVAQSPRYKIIEKRQSVAFWCNPISGHATLYWYQQILGQGPKLLIQFQNNGVVDDSQLPKDRFSAERLKGVDSTLKIQPAKLEDSAVYLCASSPTRETQYFGPGTRLLVL.

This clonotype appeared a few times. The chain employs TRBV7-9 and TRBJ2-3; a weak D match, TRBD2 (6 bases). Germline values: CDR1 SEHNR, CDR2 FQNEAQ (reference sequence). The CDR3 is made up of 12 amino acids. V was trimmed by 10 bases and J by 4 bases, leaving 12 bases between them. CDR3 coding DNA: TGTGCCACTGCCCCGGGGGCAGATACGCAGTATTTT. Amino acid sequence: CATAPGADTQYF. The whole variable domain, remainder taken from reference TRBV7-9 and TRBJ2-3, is DTGVSQNPRHKITKRGQNVTFRCDPISEHNRLYWYRQTLGQGPEFLTYFQNEAQLEKSRLLSDRFSAERPKGSFSTLEIQRTEQGDSAMYLCATAPGADTQYFGPGTRLTVL.

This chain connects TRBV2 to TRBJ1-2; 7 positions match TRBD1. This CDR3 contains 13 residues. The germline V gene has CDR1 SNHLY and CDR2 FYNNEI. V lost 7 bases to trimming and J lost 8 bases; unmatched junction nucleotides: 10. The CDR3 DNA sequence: TGTGCCAGCATAGAGGACAGGCCTGAAGGCTACACCTTC. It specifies CASIEDRPEGYTF.

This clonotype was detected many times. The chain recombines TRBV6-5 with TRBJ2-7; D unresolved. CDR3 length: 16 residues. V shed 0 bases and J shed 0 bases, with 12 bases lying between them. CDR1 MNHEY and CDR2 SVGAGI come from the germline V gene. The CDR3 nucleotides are TGTGCCAGCAGTTACTCGGGGTTAGCCTTCTCCTACGAGCAGTACTTC. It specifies CASSYSGLAFSYEQYF.

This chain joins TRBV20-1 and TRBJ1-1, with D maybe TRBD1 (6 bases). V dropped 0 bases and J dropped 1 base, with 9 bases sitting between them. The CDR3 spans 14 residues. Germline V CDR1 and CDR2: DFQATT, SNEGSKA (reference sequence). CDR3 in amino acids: CSARDWTENTEAFF. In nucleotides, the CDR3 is TGCAGTGCTAGAGACTGGACAGAGAACACTGAAGCTTTCTTT.